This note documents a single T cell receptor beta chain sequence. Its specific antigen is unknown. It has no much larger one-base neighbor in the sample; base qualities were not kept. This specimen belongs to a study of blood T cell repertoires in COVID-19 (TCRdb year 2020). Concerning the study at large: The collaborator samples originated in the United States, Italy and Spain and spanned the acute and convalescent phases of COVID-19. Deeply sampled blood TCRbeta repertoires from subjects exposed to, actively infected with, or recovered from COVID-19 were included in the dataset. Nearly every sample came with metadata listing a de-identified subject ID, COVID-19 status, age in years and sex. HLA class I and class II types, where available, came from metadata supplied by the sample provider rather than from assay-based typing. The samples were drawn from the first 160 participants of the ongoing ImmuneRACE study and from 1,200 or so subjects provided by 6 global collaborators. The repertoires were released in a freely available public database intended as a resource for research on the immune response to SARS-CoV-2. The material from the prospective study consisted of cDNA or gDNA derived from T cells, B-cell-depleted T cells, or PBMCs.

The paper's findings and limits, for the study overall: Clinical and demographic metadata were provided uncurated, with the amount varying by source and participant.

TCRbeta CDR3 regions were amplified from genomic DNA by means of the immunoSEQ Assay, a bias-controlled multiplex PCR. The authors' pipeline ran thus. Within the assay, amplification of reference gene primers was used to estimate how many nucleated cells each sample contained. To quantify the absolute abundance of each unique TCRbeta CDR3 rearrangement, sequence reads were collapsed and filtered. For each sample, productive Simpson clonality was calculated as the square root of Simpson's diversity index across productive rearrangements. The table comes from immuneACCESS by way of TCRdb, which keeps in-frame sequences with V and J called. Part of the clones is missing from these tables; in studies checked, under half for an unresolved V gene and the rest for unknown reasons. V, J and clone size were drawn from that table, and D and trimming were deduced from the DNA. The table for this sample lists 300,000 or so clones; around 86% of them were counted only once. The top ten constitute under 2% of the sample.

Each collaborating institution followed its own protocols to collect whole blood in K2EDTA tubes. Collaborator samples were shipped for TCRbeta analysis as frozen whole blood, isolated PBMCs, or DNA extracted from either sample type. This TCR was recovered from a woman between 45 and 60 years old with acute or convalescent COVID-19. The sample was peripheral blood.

The sequenced DNA: TGTGCCAGCAGCCAAGATCCGGTTAATTCACCCCTCCACTTT. Translated, this gives CASSQDPVNSPLHF. The sequence joins TRBV4-2 to TRBJ1-6, with the identity of the D gene unclear. The CDR3 covers 14 residues, taking in both the cysteine and the phenylalanine. The kept DNA is CDR3 alone, 42 bases in frame from the first base. The trim is 0 bases for V and 6 bases for J, with a gap of 6 bases between the germline ends. Looking up the germline V gene yields CDR1 LGHNA and CDR2 YNFKEQ.